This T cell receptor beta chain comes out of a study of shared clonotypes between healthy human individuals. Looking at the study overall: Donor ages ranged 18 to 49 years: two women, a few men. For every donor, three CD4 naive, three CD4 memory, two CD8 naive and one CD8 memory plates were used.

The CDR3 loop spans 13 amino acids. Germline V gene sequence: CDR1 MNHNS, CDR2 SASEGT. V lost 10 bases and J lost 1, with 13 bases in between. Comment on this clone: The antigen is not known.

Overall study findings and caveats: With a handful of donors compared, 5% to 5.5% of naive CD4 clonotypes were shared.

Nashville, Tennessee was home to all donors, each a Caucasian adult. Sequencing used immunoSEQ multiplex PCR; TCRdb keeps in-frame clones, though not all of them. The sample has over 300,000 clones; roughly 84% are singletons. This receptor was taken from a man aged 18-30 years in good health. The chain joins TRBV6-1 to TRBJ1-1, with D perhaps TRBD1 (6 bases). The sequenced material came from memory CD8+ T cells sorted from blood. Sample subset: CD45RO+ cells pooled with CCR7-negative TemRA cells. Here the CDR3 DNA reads TGTGCCAACCGACAGGACCCGAACACTGAAGCTTTCTTT. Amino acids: CANRQDPNTEAFF.